What follows describes a single T cell receptor (beta chain). The antigen is unknown. This entry belongs to a study of cytomegalovirus exposure and HLA in healthy donors. Regarding the study as a whole: It was in a later analysis that TCR association rates were seen to vary by HLA locus, highest for DRB1 and lowest for HLA-C. Reportedly, TCR beta sequences accurately predicted HLA-A and HLA-B alleles in most subjects.

PCR primers comprised 60 Vbeta and 13 Jbeta primers. Sequencing was performed with immunoSEQ multiplex PCR; in TCRdb, only in-frame clones are kept and a portion is missing. Of some 160,000 clones listed, more than 75% are singletons. The germline V gene has CDR1 GTSNPN and CDR2 SVGIG (reference sequence). Trimming cost V 3 bases and J 5 bases; bases outside gene matches: 6. The CDR3 covers 14 residues. The gene calls are TRBV30 and TRBJ2-1; TRBD2 aligns across 8 bases. Sequencing used PBMCs. The receptor comes from a man between 25 and 39 years old in good health and CMV-seropositive. CDR3 region: CAWRSGTSNNEQFF. DNA of the CDR3: TGTGCCTGGAGATCCGGGACTAGTAACAATGAGCAGTTCTTC.